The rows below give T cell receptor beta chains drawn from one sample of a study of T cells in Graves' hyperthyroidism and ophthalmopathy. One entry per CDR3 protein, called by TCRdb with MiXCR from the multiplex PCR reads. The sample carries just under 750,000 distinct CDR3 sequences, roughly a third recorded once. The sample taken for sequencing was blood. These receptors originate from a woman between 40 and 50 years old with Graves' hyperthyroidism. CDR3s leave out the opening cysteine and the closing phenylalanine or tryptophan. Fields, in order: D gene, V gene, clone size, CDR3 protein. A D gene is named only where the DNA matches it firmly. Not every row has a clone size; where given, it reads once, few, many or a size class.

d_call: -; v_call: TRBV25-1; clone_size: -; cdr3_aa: ASSEYSGTDTQY
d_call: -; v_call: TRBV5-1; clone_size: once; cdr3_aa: ASSTGGGDTQY
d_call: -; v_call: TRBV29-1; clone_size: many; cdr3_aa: SVVGGPYSGANVLT
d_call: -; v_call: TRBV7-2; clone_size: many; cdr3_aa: ASSPNLGNQPQH
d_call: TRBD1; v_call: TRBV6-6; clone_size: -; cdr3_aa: ASRRTGHGYT
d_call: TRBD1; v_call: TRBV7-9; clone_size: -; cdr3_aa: ASSPGTGKEQY
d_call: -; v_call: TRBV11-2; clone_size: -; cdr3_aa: ASSPRQRSGNTIY
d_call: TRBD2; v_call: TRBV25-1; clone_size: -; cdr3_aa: ASRTSGIQETQY
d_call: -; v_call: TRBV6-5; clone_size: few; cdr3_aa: ASSYGGLSTDEQY
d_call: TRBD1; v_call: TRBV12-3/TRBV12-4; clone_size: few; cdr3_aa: ASSLQGGGYEQY
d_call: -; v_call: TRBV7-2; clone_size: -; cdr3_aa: ASSLVAYERY
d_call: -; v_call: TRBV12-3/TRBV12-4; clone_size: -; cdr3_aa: ASKLGYQPQH
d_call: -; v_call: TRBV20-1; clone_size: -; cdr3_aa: SARASAEVLRGETQY
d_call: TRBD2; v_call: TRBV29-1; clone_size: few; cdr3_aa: SSRLAGGLETQY
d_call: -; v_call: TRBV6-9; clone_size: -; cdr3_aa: ASSYGQRSMNTEAF
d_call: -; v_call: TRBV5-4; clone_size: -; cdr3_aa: ASSFLGDNQPQH
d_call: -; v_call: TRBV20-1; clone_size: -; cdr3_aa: SRLRGLANYGYT
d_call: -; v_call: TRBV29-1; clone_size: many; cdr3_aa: SVGWGRSEAF
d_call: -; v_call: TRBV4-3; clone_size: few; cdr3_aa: ASSSPGAANYGYT